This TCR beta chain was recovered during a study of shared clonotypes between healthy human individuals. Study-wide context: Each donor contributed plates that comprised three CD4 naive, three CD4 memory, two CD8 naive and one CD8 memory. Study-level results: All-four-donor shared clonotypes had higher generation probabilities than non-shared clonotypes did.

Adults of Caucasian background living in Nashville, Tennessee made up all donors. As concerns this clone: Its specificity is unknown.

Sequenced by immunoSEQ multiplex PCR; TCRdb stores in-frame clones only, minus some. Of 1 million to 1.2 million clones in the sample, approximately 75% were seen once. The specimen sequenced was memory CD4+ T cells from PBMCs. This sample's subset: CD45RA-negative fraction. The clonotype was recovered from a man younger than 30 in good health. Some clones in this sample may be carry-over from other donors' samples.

CDR3 coding DNA: TGTGCCAGCAGTTACTCCCCGGGGGATCGGGGTGAAGCTTTCTTT. It specifies CASSYSPGDRGEAFF. V is TRBV6-6 and J is TRBJ1-1, with D perhaps TRBD1 (5 bases). Germline V gene data show CDR1 as MNHNY and CDR2 as SVGAGI (reference sequence). This CDR3 has 15 amino acids. V was cut by 0 bases and J by 7 bases, with 15 bases left in between.